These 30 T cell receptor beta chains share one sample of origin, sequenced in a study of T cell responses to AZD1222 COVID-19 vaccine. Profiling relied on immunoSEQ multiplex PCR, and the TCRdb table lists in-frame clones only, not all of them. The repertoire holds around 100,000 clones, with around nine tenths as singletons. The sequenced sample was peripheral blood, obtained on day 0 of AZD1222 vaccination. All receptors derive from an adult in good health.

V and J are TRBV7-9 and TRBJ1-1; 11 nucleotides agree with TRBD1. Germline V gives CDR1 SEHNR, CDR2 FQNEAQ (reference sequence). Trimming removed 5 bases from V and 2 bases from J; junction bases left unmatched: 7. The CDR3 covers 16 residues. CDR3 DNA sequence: TGTGCCAGCAGCCCCGGGACAGGGGGTTTAAACACTGAAGCTTTCTTT. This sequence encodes CASSPGTGGLNTEAFF.

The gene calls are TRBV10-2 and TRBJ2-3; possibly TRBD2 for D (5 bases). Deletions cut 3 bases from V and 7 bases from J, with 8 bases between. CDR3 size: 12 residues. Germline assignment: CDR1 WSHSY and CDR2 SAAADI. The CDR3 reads CASSDEGYTQYF. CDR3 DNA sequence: TGCGCCAGCAGTGATGAGGGCTATACGCAGTATTTT.

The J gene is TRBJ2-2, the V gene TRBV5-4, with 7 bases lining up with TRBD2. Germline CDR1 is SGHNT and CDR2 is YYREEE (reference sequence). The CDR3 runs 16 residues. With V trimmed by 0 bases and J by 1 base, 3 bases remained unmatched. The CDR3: CASSLGGGRNTGELFF. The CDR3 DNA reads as TGTGCCAGCAGCTTGGGTGGCGGGAGGAACACCGGGGAGCTGTTTTTT.

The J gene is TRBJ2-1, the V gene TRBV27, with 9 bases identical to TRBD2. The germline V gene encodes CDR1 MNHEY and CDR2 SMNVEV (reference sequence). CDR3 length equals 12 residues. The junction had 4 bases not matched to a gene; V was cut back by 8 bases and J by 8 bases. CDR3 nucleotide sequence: TGTGCCAGCGCGGGGGGGGCATATGAGCAGTTCTTC. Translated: CASAGGAYEQFF.

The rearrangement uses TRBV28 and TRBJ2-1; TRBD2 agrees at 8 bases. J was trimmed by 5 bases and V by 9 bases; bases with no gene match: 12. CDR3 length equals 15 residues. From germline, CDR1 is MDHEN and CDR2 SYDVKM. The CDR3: CASGRIAGLNNEQFF. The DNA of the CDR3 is TGTGCCAGTGGGAGAATAGCGGGGCTAAACAATGAGCAGTTCTTC.

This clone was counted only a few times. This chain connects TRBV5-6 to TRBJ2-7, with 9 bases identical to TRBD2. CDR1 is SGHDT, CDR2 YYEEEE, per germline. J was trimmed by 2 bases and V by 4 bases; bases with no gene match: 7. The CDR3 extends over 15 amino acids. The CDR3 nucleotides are TGTGCCAGCAGCCCCTTAGCGGGGGCTACCTACGAGCAGTACTTC. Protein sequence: CASSPLAGATYEQYF. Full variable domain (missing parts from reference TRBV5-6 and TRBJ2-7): DAGVTQSPTHLIKTRGQQVTLRCSPKSGHDTVSWYQQALGQGPQFIFQYYEEEERQRGNFPDRFSGHQFPNYSSELNVNALLLGDSALYLCASSPLAGATYEQYFGPGTRLTVT.

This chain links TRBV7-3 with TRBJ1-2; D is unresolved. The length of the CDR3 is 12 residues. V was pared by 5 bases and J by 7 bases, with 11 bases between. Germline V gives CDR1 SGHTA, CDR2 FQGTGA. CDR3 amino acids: CASSAGPGGYTF. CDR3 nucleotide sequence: TGTGCCAGCAGCGCCGGTCCTGGTGGCTACACCTTC.

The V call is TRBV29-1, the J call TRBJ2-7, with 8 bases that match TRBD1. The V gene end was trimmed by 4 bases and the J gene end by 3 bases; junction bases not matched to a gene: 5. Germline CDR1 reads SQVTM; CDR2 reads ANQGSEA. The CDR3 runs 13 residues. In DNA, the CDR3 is TGCAGCGTTGCCCGAGGACAGGGCTACGAGCAGTACTTC. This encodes CSVARGQGYEQYF.

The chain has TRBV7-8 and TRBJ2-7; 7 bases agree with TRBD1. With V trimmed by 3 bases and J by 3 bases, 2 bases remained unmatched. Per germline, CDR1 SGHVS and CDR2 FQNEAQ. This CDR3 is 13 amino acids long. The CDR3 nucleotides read TGTGCCAGCAGCTTGGACAGGTTCTACGAGCAGTACTTC. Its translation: CASSLDRFYEQYF. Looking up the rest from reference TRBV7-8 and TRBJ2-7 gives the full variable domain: GAGVSQSPRYKVAKRGQDVALRCDPISGHVSLFWYQQALGQGPEFLTYFQNEAQLDKSGLPSDRFFAERPEGSVSTLKIQRTQQEDSAVYLCASSLDRFYEQYFGPGTRLTVT.

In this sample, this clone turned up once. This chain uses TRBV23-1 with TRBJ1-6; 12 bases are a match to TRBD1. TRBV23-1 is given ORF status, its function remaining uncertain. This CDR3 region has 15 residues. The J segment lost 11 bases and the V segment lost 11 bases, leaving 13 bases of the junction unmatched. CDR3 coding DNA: TGCGCCGGATCGGAGCCGGGACAGGGGGCGACACCCCTCCACTTT. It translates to CAGSEPGQGATPLHF.

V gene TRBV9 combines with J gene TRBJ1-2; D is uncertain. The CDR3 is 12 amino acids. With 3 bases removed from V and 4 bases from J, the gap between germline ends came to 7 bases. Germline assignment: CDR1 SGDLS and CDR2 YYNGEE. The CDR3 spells CASSDRVYGYTF. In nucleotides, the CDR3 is TGTGCCAGCAGCGATAGAGTCTATGGCTACACCTTC.

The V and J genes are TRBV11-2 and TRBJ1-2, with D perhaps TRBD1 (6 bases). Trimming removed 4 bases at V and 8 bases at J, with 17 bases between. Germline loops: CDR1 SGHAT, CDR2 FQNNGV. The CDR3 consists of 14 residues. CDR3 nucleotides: TGTGCCAGCAGCTCAAACAGGGTCCGCGGAGGCTACACCTTC. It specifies CASSSNRVRGGYTF.

The CDR3 loop is CASSDRSGTEAFF. Here the CDR3 DNA reads TGTGCCAGCTCCGACAGGAGTGGGACTGAAGCTTTCTTT. The V gene is TRBV18, the J gene TRBJ1-1; D possibly corresponds to TRBD1 (6 bases). The V gene's germline CDR1 is KGHSH and CDR2 LQKENI. Trimming took 6 bases from V and 5 from J, leaving 13 bases between them. CDR3 length equals 13 residues.

The CDR3: CASSLQGLFGETQYF. The CDR3 coding sequence is TGTGCCAGCAGCTTGCAGGGGCTGTTTGGGGAGACCCAGTACTTC. The chain has TRBV7-2 and TRBJ2-5; possibly TRBD1 for D (6 bases). The CDR3 is made up of 15 amino acids. The germline V gene has CDR1 SGHTA and CDR2 FQGNSA. The ends were cut back, 3 bases at V and 5 bases at J, with 16 bases in the middle.

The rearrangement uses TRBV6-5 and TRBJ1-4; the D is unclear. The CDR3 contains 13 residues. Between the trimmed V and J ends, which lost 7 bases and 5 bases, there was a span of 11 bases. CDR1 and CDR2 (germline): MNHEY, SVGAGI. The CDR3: CASTRGLNEKLFF. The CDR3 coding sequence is TGTGCCAGCACGCGGGGTCTGAATGAAAAACTGTTTTTT.

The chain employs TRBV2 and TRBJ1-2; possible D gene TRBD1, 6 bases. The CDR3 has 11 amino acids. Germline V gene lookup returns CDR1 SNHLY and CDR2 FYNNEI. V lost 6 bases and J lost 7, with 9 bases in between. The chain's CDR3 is CASRQGSGYTF. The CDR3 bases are TGTGCCAGCAGACAGGGAAGTGGCTACACCTTC.

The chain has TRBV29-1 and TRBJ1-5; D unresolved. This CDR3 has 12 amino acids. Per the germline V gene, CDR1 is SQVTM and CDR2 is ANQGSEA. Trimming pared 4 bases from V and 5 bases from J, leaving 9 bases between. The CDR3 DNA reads TGCAGCGTTGGGGCTCGCGATCAGCCCCAGCATTTT. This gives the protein CSVGARDQPQHF.

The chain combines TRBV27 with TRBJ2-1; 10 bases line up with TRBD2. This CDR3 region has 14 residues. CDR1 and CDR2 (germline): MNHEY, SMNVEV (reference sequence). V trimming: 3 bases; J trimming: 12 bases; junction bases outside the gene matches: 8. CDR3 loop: CASSFSASGSGQFF. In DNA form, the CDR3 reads TGTGCCAGCAGTTTTTCTGCTAGCGGGAGTGGGCAGTTCTTC.

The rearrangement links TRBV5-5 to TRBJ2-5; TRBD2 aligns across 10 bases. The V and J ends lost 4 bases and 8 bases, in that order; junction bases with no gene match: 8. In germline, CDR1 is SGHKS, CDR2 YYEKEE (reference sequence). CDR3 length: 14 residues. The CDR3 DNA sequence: TGTGCCAGCAGCCTAGCGGGGGTCCGACAAACCCAGTACTTC. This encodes CASSLAGVRQTQYF.

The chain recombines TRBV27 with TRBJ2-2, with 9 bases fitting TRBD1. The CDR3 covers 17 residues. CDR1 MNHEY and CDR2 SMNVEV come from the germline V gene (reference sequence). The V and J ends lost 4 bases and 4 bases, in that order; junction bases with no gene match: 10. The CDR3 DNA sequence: TGTGCCAGCAGTTCCATCGGGACAGGGTTTAGCACCGGGGAGCTGTTTTTT. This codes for CASSSIGTGFSTGELFF.

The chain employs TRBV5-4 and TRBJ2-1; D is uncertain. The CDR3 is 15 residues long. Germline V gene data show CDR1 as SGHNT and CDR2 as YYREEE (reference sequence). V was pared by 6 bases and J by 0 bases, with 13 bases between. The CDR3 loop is CASKLDSSSYNEQFF. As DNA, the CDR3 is TGTGCCAGCAAGCTCGACTCCAGCTCCTACAATGAGCAGTTCTTC. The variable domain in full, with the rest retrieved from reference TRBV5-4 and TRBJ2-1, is ETGVTQSPTHLIKTRGQQVTLRCSSQSGHNTVSWYQQALGQGPQFIFQYYREEENGRGNFPPRFSGLQFPNYSSELNVNALELDDSALYLCASKLDSSSYNEQFFGPGTRLTVL.

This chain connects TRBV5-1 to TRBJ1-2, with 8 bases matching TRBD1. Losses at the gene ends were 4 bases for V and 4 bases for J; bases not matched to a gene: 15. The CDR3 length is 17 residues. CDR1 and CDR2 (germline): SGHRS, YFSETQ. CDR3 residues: CASSPEPDRVLTYGYTF. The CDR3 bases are TGCGCCAGCAGCCCTGAACCGGACAGGGTTCTAACCTATGGCTACACCTTC.

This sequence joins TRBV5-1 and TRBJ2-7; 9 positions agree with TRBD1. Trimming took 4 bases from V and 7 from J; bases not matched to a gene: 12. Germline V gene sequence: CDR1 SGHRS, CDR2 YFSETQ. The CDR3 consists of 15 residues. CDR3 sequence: CASSVGQGSAGEQYF. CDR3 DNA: TGCGCCAGCAGCGTGGGACAGGGTTCGGCTGGGGAGCAGTACTTC. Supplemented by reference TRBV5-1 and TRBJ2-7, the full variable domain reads KAGVTQTPRYLIKTRGQQVTLSCSPISGHRSVSWYQQTPGQGLQFLFEYFSETQRNKGNFPGRFSGRQFSNSRSEMNVSTLELGDSALYLCASSVGQGSAGEQYFGPGTRLTVT.

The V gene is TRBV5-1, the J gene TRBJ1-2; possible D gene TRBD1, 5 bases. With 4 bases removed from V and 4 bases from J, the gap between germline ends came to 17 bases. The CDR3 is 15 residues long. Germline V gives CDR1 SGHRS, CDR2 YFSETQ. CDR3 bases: TGCGCCAGCAGCCCCGGGACCGCCGAAAGCTATGGCTACACCTTC. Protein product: CASSPGTAESYGYTF.

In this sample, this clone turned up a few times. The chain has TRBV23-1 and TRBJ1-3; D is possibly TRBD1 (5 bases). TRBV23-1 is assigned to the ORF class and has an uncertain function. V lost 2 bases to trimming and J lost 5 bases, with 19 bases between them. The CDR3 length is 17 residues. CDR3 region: CASSQDGTGTLRNTIYF. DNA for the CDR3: TGCGCCAGCAGTCAAGATGGGACGGGGACTCTTAGAAACACCATATATTTT.

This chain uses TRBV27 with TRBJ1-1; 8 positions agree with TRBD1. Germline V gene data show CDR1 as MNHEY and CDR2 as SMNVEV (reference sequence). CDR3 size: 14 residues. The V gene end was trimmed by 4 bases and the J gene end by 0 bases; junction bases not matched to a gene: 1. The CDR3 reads CASSYRGMNTEAFF. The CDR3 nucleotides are TGTGCCAGCAGTTACAGGGGGATGAACACTGAAGCTTTCTTT.

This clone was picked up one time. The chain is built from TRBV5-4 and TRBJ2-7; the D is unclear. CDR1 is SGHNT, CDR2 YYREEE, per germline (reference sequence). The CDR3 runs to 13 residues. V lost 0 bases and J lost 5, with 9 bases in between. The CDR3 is CASSLDIGDEQYF. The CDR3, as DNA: TGTGCCAGCAGCTTGGATATCGGCGACGAGCAGTACTTC.

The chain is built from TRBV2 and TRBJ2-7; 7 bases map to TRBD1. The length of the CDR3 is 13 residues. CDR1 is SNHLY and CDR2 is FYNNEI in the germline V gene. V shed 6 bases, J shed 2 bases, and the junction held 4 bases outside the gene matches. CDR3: CASRRDSAYEQYF. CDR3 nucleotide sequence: TGTGCCAGCAGACGGGACAGTGCCTACGAGCAGTACTTC.

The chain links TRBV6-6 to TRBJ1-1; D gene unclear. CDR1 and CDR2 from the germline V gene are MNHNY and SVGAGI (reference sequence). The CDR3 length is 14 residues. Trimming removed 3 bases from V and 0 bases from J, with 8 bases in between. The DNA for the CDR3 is TGTGCCAGCAGTTATGGCCTCATGAACACTGAAGCTTTCTTT. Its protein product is CASSYGLMNTEAFF.

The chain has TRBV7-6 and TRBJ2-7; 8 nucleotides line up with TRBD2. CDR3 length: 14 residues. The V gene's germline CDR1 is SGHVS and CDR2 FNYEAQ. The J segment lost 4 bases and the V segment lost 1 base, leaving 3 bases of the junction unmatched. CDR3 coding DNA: TGTGCCAGCAGCTTAGGGGCGGGAGGATACGAGCAGTACTTC. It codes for CASSLGAGGYEQYF.